This T cell receptor (beta chain) was captured in a study of blood T cells in healthy people across ages (dated by TCRdb to 2015 to 2017). General notes on the study: Template switching captured roughly one uniquely barcoded TCR beta cDNA molecule per two T cells in model experiments. To track age-related changes in TCR beta repertoire diversity, the study relied on deep sequencing normalized with unique cDNA molecular identifiers. The donors were divided into four age groups: young (average around 16 years), middle-aged (approximately 41), aged (approximately 62) and long-lived (82). To avoid experimental bias, donors of different ages were distributed randomly across sequencing lanes. For two donors (one aged 18 to 30 and one aged 80 or older), the study analyzed two additional independent replicas of 1 million unique cDNA reads from the same blood draw. Results the study describes overall, beyond this receptor: Observed TCR beta diversity correlated strongly with the percentage of naive T cells measured by flow cytometry. Estimates of total diversity from one million sequenced T cells were regarded as lower bounds and underestimates. Compared with the aged group, the long-lived group had more naive CD4+ T cells, fewer expanded clones and increased TCR diversity, a pattern suggesting age selection. Conclusive comparison of naive and antigen-experienced compartments was prevented by the profiling of bulk unsorted PBMCs. As age increased, observed TCR beta diversity per million T cells dropped in a roughly linear way, and a significant reduction was already evident by age about 40. Because the CMV infection status of the donors was unknown, age-related changes in expanded clonotypes may potentially have been confounded.

The germline V gene (reference sequence) specifies DFQATT as CDR1 and SNEGSKA as CDR2. The CDR3 measures 12 amino acids from cysteine to phenylalanine. Solely the CDR3 DNA is kept, with 36 bases framed from the first base. The method was 5' RACE. Instrument on record: Illumina HiSeq 2500. The second PCR ran for roughly 7 to 12 cycles and used a J-beta primer mix along with a sample-barcoded 5' primer. Each TCR beta cDNA molecule received a unique molecular identifier from a template-switch 5' adaptor carrying 12 random nucleotides. Each sample yielded at least 2.5 million CDR3-containing paired-end reads. First-strand cDNA synthesis was performed from all RNA using the Mint cDNA synthesis kit, with priming by a TRBC-specific oligonucleotide. Following uracil-DNA glycosylase treatment, a first 18-cycle PCR with universal primers M1SS and BC2_uni_R was performed on all cDNA. As for the original processing: For normalization, 1 million high-quality reads, each with a distinct molecular identifier, were randomly selected from each sample. Reads with shared molecular identifiers were discarded instead of being binned into consensus sequences. CDR3 identification, clonotype clustering and error correction used MiTCR with a Q25 quality threshold and the strictest error-elimination algorithm. A nonparametric unseen species model with Euler transformation was used to estimate lower-bound total TCR beta diversity. TCRdb reprocessed the public reads (quality trimming at Q25 with fastp, clone calling with MiXCR) and kept in-frame beta chains. Identical CDR3 protein sequences are pooled into one entry, listed with their most common genes and DNA. These V and J calls derive from TCRdb rather than the authors' analysis. The sample contains over a million distinct CDR3 sequences, 59% of them found a single time. The ten largest account for 6.5% to 8.5% of the sample.

As concerns this clonotype: It lacks a known antigen. Base qualities are missing; no much larger clone stands one base away.

The 39 donors, aged 6 to 90 years, were systemically healthy Caucasian individuals from Russia. Each donor gave about 9.2 milliliters of peripheral blood, drawn into EDTA-treated Vacutainer tubes. PBMCs were isolated by Ficoll-Paque density-gradient centrifugation, with at least 7 million obtained per sample. Trizol reagent was used to extract total RNA from the PBMCs, yielding at least 6 micrograms per sample. Naive CD45RAhigh/CD27high T cell percentages were measured by flow cytometry on a PBMC aliquot from every donor. Sequenced input: blood. The sequence was collected from a man aged 18 to 29 in good health. The V gene is TRBV20-1 and the J gene is TRBJ2-5; confidence is insufficient to name the D gene. The DNA end lines up better with TRBJ2-7; the J call may be wrong. The sequenced DNA: TGCAGTGCTAGAGAAAATCCCTACGAGCAGTACTTC. Translated, this is CSARENPYEQYF.